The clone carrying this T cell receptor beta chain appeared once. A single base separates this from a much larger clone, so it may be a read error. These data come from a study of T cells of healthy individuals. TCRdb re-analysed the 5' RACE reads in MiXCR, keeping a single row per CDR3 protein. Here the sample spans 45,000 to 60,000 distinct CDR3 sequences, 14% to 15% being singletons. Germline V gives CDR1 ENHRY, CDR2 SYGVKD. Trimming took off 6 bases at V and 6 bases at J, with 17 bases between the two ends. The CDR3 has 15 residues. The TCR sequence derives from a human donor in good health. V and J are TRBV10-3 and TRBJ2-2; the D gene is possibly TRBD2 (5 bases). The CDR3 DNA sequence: TGTGCCATCAGGCGGGTGGAGAAATCGGCCGGGGAGCTGTTTTTT. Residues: CAIRRVEKSAGELFF.